A selection of T cell receptor beta chains follows, all from one sample in a study of T-cell reconstitution after alpha-beta-depleted transplantation in children. Using its own MiXCR run on the PCR reads, TCRdb lists one record per CDR3 protein. This sample has a few hundred thousand distinct CDR3 sequences, with over 20% found just once. Sequencing was performed on PBMCs, taken before TCRalphabeta/CD19-depleted stem cell transplant. The receptors were sampled from a boy under two years old with Wiskott-Aldrich syndrome, due to receive a stem cell transplant. Each CDR3 is given with its conserved first and last residue. A D gene is named only where the DNA matches it firmly. Expanded clones are given a class, and other clones once, few, many or no size at all.

j_gene: TRBJ2-1
abundance: many
v_gene: TRBV5-1
d_gene: TRBD1
CDR3aa: CASSLGDRGYNEQFF
CDR3nt: TGTGCCAGCAGCTTAGGGGACAGGGGGTACAATGAGCAGTTCTTC

j_gene: TRBJ2-3
abundance: .
v_gene: TRBV20-1
d_gene: TRBD2
CDR3aa: CSAAGLAGDGGDTQYF
CDR3nt: TGCAGTGCGGCGGGACTAGCGGGAGACGGTGGAGATACGCAGTATTTT

j_gene: TRBJ2-3
abundance: .
v_gene: TRBV5-1
d_gene: .
CDR3aa: CASSLEHVGDTQYF
CDR3nt: TGCGCCAGCAGCTTGGAGCACGTAGGAGATACGCAGTATTTT

j_gene: TRBJ2-1
abundance: .
v_gene: TRBV2
d_gene: .
CDR3aa: CASKFGRASYNEQFF
CDR3nt: TGTGCCAGCAAGTTCGGCAGGGCGTCCTACAATGAGCAGTTCTTC

j_gene: TRBJ2-3
abundance: .
v_gene: TRBV3-1
d_gene: .
CDR3aa: CASSQAGSDTQYF
CDR3nt: TGTGCCAGCAGCCAGGCGGGCTCCGATACGCAGTATTTT

j_gene: TRBJ2-1
abundance: .
v_gene: TRBV7-6
d_gene: .
CDR3aa: CASSFRPTLYNEQFF
CDR3nt: TGTGCCAGCAGCTTTCGTCCTACCCTTTACAATGAGCAGTTCTTC

j_gene: TRBJ1-1
abundance: few
v_gene: TRBV29-1
d_gene: .
CDR3aa: CSVDPDMNTEAFF
CDR3nt: TGCAGCGTTGATCCAGACATGAACACTGAAGCTTTCTTT

j_gene: TRBJ1-2
abundance: .
v_gene: TRBV4-1
d_gene: .
CDR3aa: CASSQDHGLGYGYTF
CDR3nt: TGCGCCAGCAGCCAAGATCATGGGCTGGGCTATGGCTACACCTTC

j_gene: TRBJ2-7
abundance: few
v_gene: TRBV7-2
d_gene: .
CDR3aa: CASSFQSLLYEQYF
CDR3nt: TGTGCCAGCAGCTTTCAGTCCCTTCTATACGAGCAGTACTTC

j_gene: TRBJ1-2
abundance: .
v_gene: TRBV5-1
d_gene: .
CDR3aa: CASSGQGYGYTF
CDR3nt: TGCGCCAGCAGCGGGCAGGGGTACGGCTACACCTTC

j_gene: TRBJ2-7
abundance: few
v_gene: TRBV7-2
d_gene: .
CDR3aa: CASSTRQAYEQYF
CDR3nt: TGTGCCAGCAGCACCCGACAGGCCTACGAGCAGTACTTC

j_gene: TRBJ1-1
abundance: .
v_gene: TRBV12-3/TRBV12-4
d_gene: .
CDR3aa: CASNRGRKLNTEAFF
CDR3nt: TGTGCCAGTAACCGAGGTCGGAAATTAAACACTGAAGCTTTCTTT

j_gene: TRBJ1-2
abundance: .
v_gene: TRBV7-9
d_gene: TRBD1
CDR3aa: CASSPTGGLEYGYTF
CDR3nt: TGTGCCAGCAGCCCGACAGGGGGGTTAGAGTATGGCTACACCTTC

j_gene: TRBJ1-6
abundance: .
v_gene: TRBV12-3/TRBV12-4
d_gene: .
CDR3aa: CASSLLGTAYNSPLHF
CDR3nt: TGTGCCAGCAGTTTATTAGGGACCGCGTATAATTCACCCCTCCACTTT

j_gene: TRBJ2-7
abundance: few
v_gene: TRBV5-4
d_gene: .
CDR3aa: CASSPALSYEQYF
CDR3nt: TGTGCCAGCAGCCCGGCTCTCTCCTACGAGCAGTACTTC

j_gene: TRBJ2-6
abundance: .
v_gene: TRBV7-2
d_gene: .
CDR3aa: CASSLVTRAGANVLTF
CDR3nt: TGTGCCAGCAGCTTAGTAACGCGGGCTGGGGCCAACGTCCTGACTTTC